A single sample gave rise to the 30 T cell receptor beta chains below, sequenced in a study of neurological immune-mediated disorders. MiXCR, applied by TCRdb to the 5' RACE reads, yields one record per CDR3 protein. This sample has about 92,000 distinct CDR3 sequences, with roughly 3.3% found just once. Sample: PBMCs. These receptors were obtained from a woman aged 45-59 years with multiple sclerosis.

This clonotype occurred many times. The chain carries TRBV20-1 and TRBJ2-7; 9 nucleotides match TRBD1. The V gene's germline CDR1 is DFQATT and CDR2 SNEGSKA (reference sequence). The trim removed 6 bases at V and 2 bases at J, leaving 11 bases unmatched. The CDR3 length is 15 residues. CDR3 DNA: TGCAGTGCCAAAGACGCGGGACAGGGTACCTACGAGCAGTACTTC. Its translation is CSAKDAGQGTYEQYF.

This clonotype was seen repeatedly, ten times or more. The chain is built from TRBV20-1 and TRBJ2-4; D tentatively reads TRBD1 or TRBD2 (5 bases each). The CDR3 has 15 residues. The V end was cut by 6 bases, the J end by 7 bases, with 22 bases between. CDR1 is DFQATT and CDR2 is SNEGSKA in the germline V gene (reference sequence). The CDR3 nucleotides read TGCAGTGCACTTACAGATTACCCCTGGGGGAACATTCAGTACTTC. Amino acids: CSALTDYPWGNIQYF.

This clonotype has ten or more counts. The chain has TRBV7-2 and TRBJ1-4; maybe TRBD1 (6 bases). V lost 3 bases to trimming and J lost 8 bases, with 13 bases between them. This CDR3 has 14 residues. In germline, CDR1 is SGHTA, CDR2 FQGNSA. The CDR3 nucleotides are TGTGCCAGCAGCTTCCAACAGGGTGGGGAAAAACTGTTTTTT. Encoded protein: CASSFQQGGEKLFF.

This clonotype was seen at least ten times. This sequence joins TRBV7-2 and TRBJ1-5; TRBD1 agrees at 7 bases. The CDR3 is made up of 15 amino acids. CDR1 is SGHTA and CDR2 is FQGNSA in the germline V gene. V gave up 6 bases and J gave up 0 bases; unmatched junction bases: 5. As DNA, the CDR3 is TGTGCCAGCAGTCCCGGGGACAGTAGCAATCAGCCCCAGCATTTT. This codes for CASSPGDSSNQPQHF.

This clonotype was observed at least ten times. The gene calls are TRBV7-2 and TRBJ2-7; perhaps D is TRBD1 or TRBD2 (7 bases each). CDR3 size: 12 residues. V was cut by 8 bases and J by 6 bases, with 14 bases left in between. Germline CDR1 SGHTA, CDR2 FQGNSA. In DNA form, the CDR3 reads TGTGCCAGCTTCGACAGGGAGGGCGAGCAGTACTTC. Residues: CASFDREGEQYF.

This clonotype was seen repeatedly, ten times or more. The V call is TRBV27, the J call TRBJ2-2; 7 positions match TRBD1. CDR1 and CDR2 (germline): MNHEY, SMNVEV (reference sequence). The CDR3 runs 18 residues. After removal of 6 bases from V and 2 bases from J, the junction contained 15 bases not matched to a gene. The CDR3 protein is CASSRDRIIPHNTGELFF. DNA of the CDR3: TGTGCCAGCAGCCGGGACAGAATCATTCCTCATAACACCGGGGAGCTGTTTTTT.

This clonotype has ten or more counts. This chain links TRBV20-1 with TRBJ2-7, with D perhaps matching TRBD2 (6 bases). In germline, CDR1 is DFQATT, CDR2 SNEGSKA (reference sequence). With 8 bases removed from V and 2 bases from J, the gap between germline ends came to 16 bases. CDR3 size: 13 residues. The CDR3 reads CSPKLGGTYEQYF. The CDR3 DNA is TGCAGTCCGAAGTTGGGGGGTACCTACGAGCAGTACTTC.

The table lists this clonotype with many counts. The chain has TRBV27 and TRBJ1-2; 9 bases match TRBD1. V was clipped by 0 bases and J by 3 bases; unmatched bases: 2. Looked up from germline, CDR1 is MNHEY and CDR2 is SMNVEV (reference sequence). CDR3 length: 15 amino acids. The CDR3 sequence is CASSLSGTGYYGYTF. CDR3 nucleotide sequence: TGTGCCAGCAGTTTATCCGGGACAGGGTACTATGGCTACACCTTC.

This clonotype was recorded many times. J is TRBJ1-4 and V is TRBV15; D ambiguous. Deletions cut 6 bases from V and 2 bases from J, with 7 bases between. The CDR3 totals 13 residues. Germline V gene data show CDR1 as LNHNV and CDR2 as YYDKDF (reference sequence). As DNA, the CDR3 is TGTGCCACCAGGGAGGGCACTAATGAAAAACTGTTTTTT. Amino acids: CATREGTNEKLFF.

Ten or more counts support this clonotype. The chain links TRBV7-3 to TRBJ2-1; the D is unclear. CDR1 is SGHTA and CDR2 is FQGTGA in the germline V gene. V was cut by 8 bases and J by 8 bases, with 13 bases left in between. The CDR3 runs to 12 residues. The CDR3 reads CASGTLADEQFF. The CDR3 bases are TGTGCCAGCGGCACGTTGGCCGATGAGCAGTTCTTC.

The chain employs TRBV19 and TRBJ1-2; no firm D call. Germline lookup yields CDR1 LNHDA and CDR2 SQIVND (reference sequence). The CDR3 totals 13 residues. Trimming left V 3 bases short and J 2 bases short, with 7 bases between. The CDR3 reads CASSIAPNYGYTF. The CDR3 DNA reads as TGTGCCAGTAGTATCGCTCCAAACTATGGCTACACCTTC.

This clonotype was recorded at least ten times. This chain uses TRBV5-1 with TRBJ1-1; 7 bases map to TRBD1. Per the germline V gene, CDR1 is SGHRS and CDR2 is YFSETQ. CDR3 length equals 14 residues. V shed 5 bases, J shed 4 bases, and the junction held 8 bases outside the gene matches. CDR3 loop: CASSHGQVLTEAFF. The CDR3 DNA is TGCGCCAGCAGTCATGGACAGGTCCTCACTGAAGCTTTCTTT.

In its sample, this clonotype was seen many times. J is TRBJ1-3 and V is TRBV3-1; D ambiguous. The CDR3 has 16 residues. V lost 0 bases to trimming and J lost 0 bases, with 9 bases between them. The germline gives CDR1 LGHDT, CDR2 YNNKEL (reference sequence). CDR3 DNA: TGTGCCAGCAGCCAAGATCTCAGGACCTCTGGAAACACCATATATTTT. The encoded protein is CASSQDLRTSGNTIYF.

This clonotype came up many times. The rearrangement joins TRBV5-1 to TRBJ2-2, with D perhaps matching TRBD2 (6 bases). Trimming took off 0 bases at V and 4 bases at J, with 19 bases between the two ends. Germline CDR1 is SGHRS and CDR2 is YFSETQ. There are 18 residues in the CDR3. The CDR3 bases are TGCGCCAGCAGCTTGGATCGGGGAACGGGAGCGAGCACCGGGGAGCTGTTTTTT. It yields the protein CASSLDRGTGASTGELFF.

This clonotype was observed many times. The chain couples TRBV28 to TRBJ2-7; 10 bases align to TRBD1. The ends lost 4 bases at V and 6 bases at J; junction bases unmatched: 0. Germline-derived CDR1 and CDR2 are MDHEN and SYDVKM. The CDR3 spans 12 residues. CDR3 sequence (DNA): TGTGCCAGCAGTTGGGACAGGGGCGAGCAGTACTTC. It specifies CASSWDRGEQYF.

Ten or more counts support this clonotype. The rearrangement uses TRBV25-1 and TRBJ2-7; D gene uncertain. Trimming pared 4 bases from V and 12 bases from J, leaving 10 bases between. The germline V gene encodes CDR1 MGHDK and CDR2 SYGVNS. The CDR3 loop spans 10 amino acids. The CDR3 spells CASSGDLWYF. In nucleotides, the CDR3 is TGTGCCAGCAGTGGTGACTTGTGGTACTTC.

The table lists this clonotype with many counts. The genes are TRBV12-3 or TRBV12-4 and TRBJ2-2; D is possibly TRBD2 (6 bases). The CDR3 runs to 18 residues. Trimming removed 0 bases at V and 1 base at J, with 15 bases between. The DNA of the CDR3 is TGTGCCAGCAGTTTAGCGGGACTGGGCAGGGAGAACACCGGGGAGCTGTTTTTT. Its translation is CASSLAGLGRENTGELFF.

This clonotype was picked up many times. The V and J genes are TRBV20-1 and TRBJ2-4; a possible D gene is TRBD2 (6 bases). The V end was cut by 3 bases, the J end by 4 bases, with 7 bases between. CDR3 length: 12 amino acids. Germline CDR1 reads DFQATT; CDR2 reads SNEGSKA (reference sequence). The CDR3 nucleotides are TGCAGTGCTAGCGGGGGTAAAAACATTCAGTACTTC. It yields the protein CSASGGKNIQYF.

Details on this clonotype: Being one base from a much bigger clone, this may be a read error. The V gene is TRBV9, the J gene TRBJ1-2; D unclear. The CDR3 is 13 residues long. Germline V lookup: CDR1 SGDLS, CDR2 YYNGEE. V was cut by 4 bases and J by 5 bases, with 12 bases left in between. The CDR3 is CASSPKGAYGYTF. CDR3 bases: TGTGCCAGCAGCCCGAAGGGAGCTTATGGCTACACCTTC.

This clonotype was seen many times. This chain connects TRBV29-1 to TRBJ1-1; D may be TRBD1 (5 bases). V dropped 5 bases and J dropped 1 base, with 11 bases sitting between them. The germline gives CDR1 SQVTM, CDR2 ANQGSEA. The CDR3 has 13 residues. The CDR3: CSVSGAANTEAFF. CDR3 DNA: TGCAGCGTTAGTGGGGCCGCGAACACTGAAGCTTTCTTT. The full variable domain, in which reference TRBV29-1 and TRBJ1-1 provide the parts outside the CDR3, is SAVISQKPSRDICQRGTSLTIQCQVDSQVTMMFWYRQQPGQSLTLIATANQGSEATYESGFVIDKFPISRPNLTFSTLTVSNMSPEDSSIYLCSVSGAANTEAFFGQGTRLTVV.

In its sample, this clonotype was seen many times. The chain has TRBV5-1 and TRBJ1-3; 7 bases line up with TRBD1. The CDR3 extends over 13 amino acids. The J segment lost 8 bases and the V segment lost 2 bases, leaving 4 bases of the junction unmatched. Germline CDR1 reads SGHRS; CDR2 reads YFSETQ. CDR3 in amino acids: CASSLNTGDTIYF. CDR3 DNA: TGCGCCAGCAGCTTAAACACAGGGGACACCATATATTTT.

This clonotype was seen repeatedly, ten times or more. The J gene is TRBJ1-1, the V gene TRBV7-6; D unclear. Trimming shortened V by 5 bases and J by 1 base, and 17 bases separated the two germline ends. The germline CDR1 and CDR2 sequences are SGHVS and FNYEAQ. There are 16 residues in the CDR3. The CDR3: CASSPNTPDTNTEAFF. Written as DNA, the CDR3 is TGTGCCAGCAGCCCGAATACACCAGACACGAACACTGAAGCTTTCTTT.

This clonotype came up many times. The CDR3: CASSLREGGGYTF. Written as DNA, the CDR3 is TGTGCCAGCAGTCTTAGGGAGGGTGGTGGCTACACCTTC. The genes are TRBV9 and TRBJ1-2; no firm D call. V lost 5 bases to trimming and J lost 7 bases, with 15 bases between them. Germline V gives CDR1 SGDLS, CDR2 YYNGEE. The CDR3 contains 13 residues.

This clonotype showed up many times. This chain connects TRBV27 to TRBJ1-1; TRBD1 might be the D (5 bases). V was pared by 10 bases and J by 13 bases, with 19 bases between. The CDR3 contains 11 residues. The germline gives CDR1 MNHEY, CDR2 SMNVEV (reference sequence). The CDR3 region is CANLDGAEGFF. The CDR3 DNA is TGTGCCAACCTGGACGGGGCAGAGGGTTTCTTT.

In this sample, this clonotype turned up many times. The chain employs TRBV12-3 or TRBV12-4 and TRBJ1-3; D perhaps matches TRBD1 (5 bases). The CDR3 is made up of 15 amino acids. V lost 2 bases and J 4 bases, leaving 12 bases between the germline ends. The CDR3: CASSLNWGSGNTIYF. The CDR3 DNA is TGTGCCAGCAGTTTAAATTGGGGGTCGGGAAACACCATATATTTT.

In its sample, this clonotype was seen many times. This sequence joins TRBV10-3 and TRBJ2-7; D perhaps matches TRBD1 (6 bases). Germline lookup yields CDR1 ENHRY and CDR2 SYGVKD. The length of the CDR3 is 14 residues. V gave up 6 bases and J gave up 0 bases, with 12 bases separating them. CDR3 amino acids: CAIRETGSSYEQYF. The DNA of the CDR3 is TGTGCCATCAGGGAAACAGGGAGCTCCTACGAGCAGTACTTC.

Many counts were recorded for this clonotype. CDR3 nucleotides: TGTGCCAGCAGCCACTCTTACAGCGGGGGGGCCAAAAACATTCAGTACTTC. Encoded protein: CASSHSYSGGAKNIQYF. The chain carries TRBV7-2 and TRBJ2-4; 9 positions agree with TRBD2. Germline CDR1 reads SGHTA; CDR2 reads FQGNSA. With 5 bases clipped from V and 1 base from J, the junction kept 9 bases outside the gene matches. The CDR3 contains 17 residues.

At least ten counts were recorded for this clonotype. The chain recombines TRBV5-1 with TRBJ2-3; TRBD2 is a possible D gene (5 bases). Germline values: CDR1 SGHRS, CDR2 YFSETQ. V shed 0 bases and J shed 0 bases, with 11 bases lying between them. The CDR3 is made up of 16 amino acids. The CDR3 DNA follows: TGCGCCAGCAGCTTGGAAGCGGTGAGGAGCACAGATACGCAGTATTTT. This codes for CASSLEAVRSTDTQYF.

This clonotype has a count of ten or more. The V call is TRBV5-8, the J call TRBJ1-5; D ambiguous. The CDR3 extends over 15 amino acids. Trimming removed 5 bases from V and 5 bases from J, with 17 bases in between. CDR1 is SGHTS and CDR2 is YDEGEE in the germline V gene. CDR3 region: CASRDGLLLDQPQHF. The CDR3 nucleotides read TGTGCCAGCAGAGACGGGCTCCTTCTCGATCAGCCCCAGCATTTT.

The sample holds many counts of this clonotype. The gene calls are TRBV7-2 and TRBJ2-1, with TRBD2 as a possible D gene (5 bases). V gave up 8 bases and J gave up 0 bases, with 17 bases separating them. CDR3 size: 16 residues. In germline, CDR1 is SGHTA, CDR2 FQGNSA. The CDR3 sequence: CASGNPDFFSYNEQFF. DNA for the CDR3: TGTGCCAGCGGAAATCCGGACTTCTTCTCCTACAATGAGCAGTTCTTC.